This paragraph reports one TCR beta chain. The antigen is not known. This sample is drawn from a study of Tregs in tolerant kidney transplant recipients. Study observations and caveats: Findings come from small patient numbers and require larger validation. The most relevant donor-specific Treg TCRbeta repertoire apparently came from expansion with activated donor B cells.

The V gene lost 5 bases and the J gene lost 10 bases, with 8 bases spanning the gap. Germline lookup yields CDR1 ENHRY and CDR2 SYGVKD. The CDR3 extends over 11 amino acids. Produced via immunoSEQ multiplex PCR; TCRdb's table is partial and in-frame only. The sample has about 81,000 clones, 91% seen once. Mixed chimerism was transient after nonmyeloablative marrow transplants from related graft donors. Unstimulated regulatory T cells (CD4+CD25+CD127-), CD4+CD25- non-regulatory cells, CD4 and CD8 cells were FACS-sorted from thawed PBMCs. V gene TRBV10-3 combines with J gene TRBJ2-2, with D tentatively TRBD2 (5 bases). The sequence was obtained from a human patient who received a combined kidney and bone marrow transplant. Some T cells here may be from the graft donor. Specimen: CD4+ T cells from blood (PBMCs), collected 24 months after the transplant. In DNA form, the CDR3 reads TGTGCCATCAGTCAACGGGAGGAGCTGTTTTTT. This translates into CAISQREELFF.